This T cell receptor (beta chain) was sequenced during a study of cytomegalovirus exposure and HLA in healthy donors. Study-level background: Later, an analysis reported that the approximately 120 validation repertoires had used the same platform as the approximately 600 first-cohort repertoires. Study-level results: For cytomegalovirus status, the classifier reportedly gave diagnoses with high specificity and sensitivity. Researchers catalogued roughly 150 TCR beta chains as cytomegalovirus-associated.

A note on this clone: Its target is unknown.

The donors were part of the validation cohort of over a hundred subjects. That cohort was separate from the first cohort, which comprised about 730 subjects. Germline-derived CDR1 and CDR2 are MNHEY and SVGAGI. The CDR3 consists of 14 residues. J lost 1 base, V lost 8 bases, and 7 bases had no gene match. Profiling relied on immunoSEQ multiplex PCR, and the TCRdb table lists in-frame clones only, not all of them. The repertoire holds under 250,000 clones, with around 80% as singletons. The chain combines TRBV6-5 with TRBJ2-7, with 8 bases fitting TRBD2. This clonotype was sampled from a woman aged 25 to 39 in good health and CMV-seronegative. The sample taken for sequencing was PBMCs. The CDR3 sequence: CASRTSGSSYEQYF. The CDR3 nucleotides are TGTGCCAGCCGGACCAGCGGGAGTTCCTACGAGCAGTACTTC.